The rows below give T cell receptor beta chains drawn from one sample of a study of T cell repertoires in cytomegalovirus infection. One entry per CDR3 protein, called by TCRdb with MiXCR from the reads. The sample carries about 210,000 distinct CDR3 sequences, under 8.5% recorded once. The sample was PBMCs. Receptors were obtained from a human donor in good health (CMV status not recorded). Some clones in this sample may be carry-over from other donors' samples. CDR3s include the opening cysteine and the closing phenylalanine or tryptophan. The D gene is left open where the match is weak. Clone size appears in some rows only: once, few, many, or a class for an expanded clone.

>NA|NA|TRBJ1-1|TRBV20-1
CSAEDVLEAFF
TGCAGTGCTGAGGACGTCCTTGAAGCTTTCTTT
>many|NA|TRBJ1-1|TRBV7-9
CASSLSRGGSTEAFF
TGTGCCAGCAGCTTATCCAGGGGAGGGAGCACTGAAGCTTTCTTT
>many|TRBD1|TRBJ2-7|TRBV6-6
CASSYFERDSVSYEQYF
TGTGCCAGCAGTTACTTTGAACGGGACAGCGTCTCCTACGAGCAGTACTTC
>NA|TRBD2|TRBJ2-2|TRBV12-3/TRBV12-4
CASTINSGAGNTGELFF
TGTGCCAGCACCATTAATAGCGGGGCCGGCAACACCGGGGAGCTGTTTTTT
>many|TRBD2|TRBJ2-3|TRBV7-2
CASSLLAGGTDTQYF
TGTGCCAGCAGCCTACTAGCGGGGGGCACAGATACGCAGTATTTT
>few|NA|TRBJ2-1|TRBV29-1
CSVANSPESSYNEQFF
TGCAGCGTTGCCAATTCCCCGGAGAGCTCCTACAATGAGCAGTTCTTC
>few|NA|TRBJ1-5|TRBV18
CASSPLRSNQPQHF
TGTGCCAGCTCACCACTACGGAGCAATCAGCCCCAGCATTTT
>NA|NA|TRBJ1-1|TRBV29-1
CSVGRSVDEAFF
TGCAGCGTTGGACGGTCTGTGGATGAAGCTTTCTTT
>many|NA|TRBJ2-1|TRBV5-6
CASSLDDRSSYNEQFF
TGTGCCAGCAGCTTGGATGACAGGAGCTCCTACAATGAGCAGTTCTTC
>many|NA|TRBJ2-5|TRBV5-5
CASSIPRETQYF
TGTGCCAGCAGCATCCCCCGGGAGACCCAGTACTTC
>many|TRBD1|TRBJ2-7|TRBV7-2
CASSGRGTGEQYF
TGTGCCAGCAGCGGAAGGGGGACAGGGGAGCAGTACTTC
>many|NA|TRBJ2-5|TRBV5-4
CASSLDEETQYF
TGTGCCAGCAGCTTGGACGAAGAGACCCAGTACTTC
>many|TRBD2|TRBJ2-7|TRBV28
CASSLSIAGSYEQYF
TGTGCCAGCAGTTTATCGATAGCGGGGTCCTACGAGCAGTACTTC
>NA|TRBD2|TRBJ2-3|TRBV20-1
CSPLPAGAKGTDTQYF
TGCAGTCCCCTTCCAGCGGGGGCCAAGGGCACAGATACGCAGTATTTT
>many|TRBD1|TRBJ2-7|TRBV5-1
CASSLGTGISYEQYF
TGCGCCAGCAGCTTAGGGACAGGTATCTCCTACGAGCAGTACTTC
>many|TRBD2|TRBJ2-2|TRBV5-1
CASSPGLAEGTGELFF
TGCGCCAGCAGCCCGGGACTAGCGGAGGGGACCGGGGAGCTGTTTTTT
>many|NA|TRBJ2-5|TRBV5-5
CASSRLETQYF
TGTGCCAGTTCCAGGTTGGAGACCCAGTACTTC
>many|NA|TRBJ2-7|TRBV4-2
CASSQAGGPYEQYF
TGTGCCAGCAGCCAAGCTGGGGGCCCCTACGAGCAGTACTTC
>few|NA|TRBJ1-6|TRBV29-1
CSVDDHNSPLHF
TGCAGCGTTGACGACCATAATTCACCCCTCCACTTT
>many|NA|TRBJ2-1|TRBV7-2
CASSLGGGGGGKFF
TGTGCCAGCAGCTTAGGAGGTGGAGGCGGTGGAAAGTTCTTC
>NA|NA|TRBJ1-1|TRBV5-6
CASSYNSRRQNTEAFF
TGTGCCAGCAGCTACAATAGTCGGCGGCAGAACACTGAAGCTTTCTTT
>NA|NA|TRBJ1-6|TRBV6-2/TRBV6-3
CASSSHDPLHF
TGTGCCAGCAGTTCACACGACCCCCTCCACTTT